These 6 T cell receptor beta chains were sequenced from one sample in a study of radiotherapy plus CTLA-4 blockade in lung cancer. Assay: immunoSEQ multiplex PCR; the TCRdb copy retains only in-frame clones and omits some. This sample has 90,000 to 95,000 clones; about four fifths occur once, and the top ten carry roughly 0.84%. The material sequenced was peripheral blood, taken from a patient treated with radiotherapy plus ipilimumab. The receptor set was obtained from a human donor with non-small cell lung cancer who had stable disease on radiotherapy plus ipilimumab.

The chain couples TRBV5-1 to TRBJ1-1, with 7 bases aligning to TRBD1. The CDR3 has 17 residues. Germline CDR1 and CDR2: SGHRS and YFSETQ. With V trimmed by 4 bases and J by 3 bases, 15 bases remained unmatched. In DNA, the CDR3 is TGCGCCAGCAGCGCGACTCTCAGGGGGGTGTCGGACACTGAAGCTTTCTTT. This codes for CASSATLRGVSDTEAFF. The variable domain in full, with the rest retrieved from reference TRBV5-1 and TRBJ1-1, is KAGVTQTPRYLIKTRGQQVTLSCSPISGHRSVSWYQQTPGQGLQFLFEYFSETQRNKGNFPGRFSGRQFSNSRSEMNVSTLELGDSALYLCASSATLRGVSDTEAFFGQGTRLTVV.

The chain recombines TRBV27 with TRBJ2-1, with a weak D call TRBD2 (5 bases). Trimming removed 11 bases from V and 0 bases from J, with 20 bases in between. Per germline, CDR1 MNHEY and CDR2 SMNVEV (reference sequence). The CDR3 has 16 residues. The CDR3: CAGNLGGLSSYNEQFF. CDR3 nucleotide sequence: TGTGCCGGCAACCTAGGAGGCTTGAGCTCCTACAATGAGCAGTTCTTC.

On this clone: Because it lacks the conserved phenylalanine or tryptophan at the end, this CDR3 is likely a read error. The J gene is TRBJ1-2, the V gene TRBV5-4; no clear D gene. V lost 7 bases, J lost 9 bases, and 25 bases lay in between. The germline V gene encodes CDR1 SGHNT and CDR2 YYREEE (reference sequence). The CDR3 is made up of 15 amino acids. The CDR3: CASRPPGLQLWSYTL. The CDR3 DNA reads as TGTGCCAGCCGCCCCCCCGGGCTGCAACTATGGAGCTACACCCTC.

The chain recombines TRBV5-4 with TRBJ2-7, with D tentatively TRBD1 (6 bases). Between the trimmed V and J ends, which lost 2 bases and 0 bases, there was a span of 9 bases. Germline V gene data show CDR1 as SGHNT and CDR2 as YYREEE (reference sequence). CDR3 length: 14 residues. CDR3 residues: CASSLDRSSYEQYF. The CDR3, as DNA: TGTGCCAGCAGCTTAGACAGGAGCTCCTACGAGCAGTACTTC.

This clone was counted a single time. The CDR3 DNA reads as TGTGCCAGCAGCGGCCTCCGGGACAGGGGCCACCGAATCGACACAGATACGCAGTATTTT. It translates to CASSGLRDRGHRIDTDTQYF. The chain has TRBV9 and TRBJ2-3; 10 bases fit TRBD1. J gave up 2 bases and V 3 bases, and 18 bases lay outside the gene matches. Germline loops: CDR1 SGDLS, CDR2 YYNGEE. This CDR3 contains 20 residues. Full variable domain (missing parts from reference TRBV9 and TRBJ2-3): DSGVTQTPKHLITATGQRVTLRCSPRSGDLSVYWYQQSLDQGLQFLIQYYNGEERAKGNILERFSAQQFPDLHSELNLSSLELGDSALYFCASSGLRDRGHRIDTDTQYFGPGTRLTVL.

The chain employs TRBV7-3 and TRBJ1-2; 8 nucleotides agree with TRBD1. CDR3 length: 18 amino acids. Germline-derived CDR1 and CDR2 are SGHTA and FQGTGA. The ends lost 5 bases at V and 2 bases at J; junction bases unmatched: 16. The DNA for the CDR3 is TGTGCCAGCAGCGGCACAGGGGGAGAACCCATCAAGAACTATGGCTACACCTTC. Protein product: CASSGTGGEPIKNYGYTF.